This entry lists 27 T cell receptor beta chains sequenced from one sample in a study of T cells in Graves' hyperthyroidism and ophthalmopathy. RNA transcripts were the template for amplifying TCR beta CDR3 regions. A first-round RT-PCR of the TCR CDR3 used the HTBI primer set. From the multiplex PCR reads, TCRdb called clonotypes with MiXCR, one entry per CDR3 protein. The sample lists 500,000 or so distinct CDR3 sequences; 17% were seen once. Sequences were obtained from blood. All receptors come from a woman under 30 with Graves' ophthalmopathy.

As regards this clonotype: One junction end disagrees with the germline gene, perhaps due to a read error. The V call is TRBV7-8, the J call TRBJ1-5; weak D call: TRBD1 (6 bases). Germline V gene lookup returns CDR1 SGHVS and CDR2 FQNEAQ. CDR3 length: 14 amino acids. The chain's CDR3 is CVSSPSDRSQPQHF. The CDR3 coding sequence is TGTGTCAGCAGCCCCTCTGACAGGTCCCAGCCCCAGCATTTT.

This clonotype was seen ten or more times. The chain uses TRBV27 and TRBJ1-1, with D maybe TRBD1 (6 bases). The CDR3 is 14 amino acids. Germline V gives CDR1 MNHEY, CDR2 SMNVEV (reference sequence). V was pared by 6 bases and J by 1 base, with 12 bases between. This CDR3 reads CASSLQGGNTEAFF. The CDR3 nucleotides read TGTGCCAGCAGCTTACAGGGAGGGAACACTGAAGCTTTCTTT.

This clonotype was counted a few times. CDR3 DNA: TGTGCCAGCTCACCACTACGGAGAGATGAGCAGTTCTTC. Residues: CASSPLRRDEQFF. V and J are TRBV18 and TRBJ2-1; D ambiguous. This CDR3 contains 13 residues. Trimming left V 1 base short and J 8 bases short, with 9 bases between. CDR1 KGHSH and CDR2 LQKENI come from the germline V gene. Variable domain in full (rest from reference TRBV18 and TRBJ2-1): NAGVMQNPRHLVRRRGQEARLRCSPMKGHSHVYWYRQLPEEGLKFMVYLQKENIIDESGMPKERFSAEFPKEGPSILRIQQVVRGDSAAYFCASSPLRRDEQFFGPGTRLTVL.

This clonotype occurred a few times. This sequence joins TRBV28 and TRBJ2-1; possibly TRBD1 or TRBD2 for D (5 bases each). CDR1 MDHEN and CDR2 SYDVKM come from the germline V gene. This CDR3 has 11 amino acids. V was shortened by 7 bases and J by 12 bases, with 13 bases between the two germline ends. The CDR3 bases are TGTGCCAGCAATACCCCGGGGCCGCAGTTCTTC. As protein: CASNTPGPQFF.

This chain uses TRBV6-1 with TRBJ1-3; no firm D call. Trimming pared 3 bases from V and 0 bases from J, leaving 9 bases between. The CDR3 is 15 amino acids. Germline V gives CDR1 MNHNS, CDR2 SASEGT. The CDR3 loop is CASSDRRVSGNTIYF. Here the CDR3 DNA reads TGTGCCAGCAGTGATAGGCGGGTCTCTGGAAACACCATATATTTT.

The chain is built from TRBV11-2 and TRBJ1-5; D gene unclear. Germline assignment: CDR1 SGHAT and CDR2 FQNNGV. This CDR3 region has 13 residues. V was shortened by 1 base and J by 7 bases, with 8 bases between the two germline ends. The CDR3 is CASSLVVEQPQHF. Written as DNA, the CDR3 is TGTGCCAGCAGCTTAGTAGTGGAACAGCCCCAGCATTTT.

This clonotype was observed many times. This chain uses TRBV28 with TRBJ2-1, with 7 bases lining up with TRBD2. Looked up from germline, CDR1 is MDHEN and CDR2 is SYDVKM. V gave up 3 bases and J gave up 4 bases; unmatched junction bases: 6. The CDR3 contains 15 residues. The CDR3: CASSFSGGGYNEQFF. The CDR3 coding sequence is TGTGCCAGCAGTTTTTCGGGAGGCGGGTACAATGAGCAGTTCTTC.

There are many counts of this clonotype. The chain has TRBV11-1 and TRBJ2-1, with D uncertain. The CDR3 extends over 14 amino acids. The V end lost 5 bases, the J end lost 7 bases, and 15 bases lay between the germline ends. CDR1 SGHAT and CDR2 FQDESV come from the germline V gene (reference sequence). As DNA, the CDR3 is TGTGCCAGCAGCCCCTCCTTTTTGGGGAATGAGCAGTTCTTC. It is translated as CASSPSFLGNEQFF.

This clonotype was picked up a small number of times. CDR3 coding DNA: TGTGCCAGCAGTTACTCTCGGACAGGGGGGGGTGCCACTGAAGCTTTCTTT. Translated, it gives CASSYSRTGGGATEAFF. The J gene is TRBJ1-1, the V gene TRBV6-6; 10 bases are shared with TRBD1. Germline CDR1 and CDR2: MNHNY and SVGAGI (reference sequence). The V gene end was trimmed by 0 bases and the J gene end by 4 bases; junction bases not matched to a gene: 8. CDR3 size: 17 residues.

In the case of this clonotype: An end of the junction does not agree with germline; a read error may underlie this. V is TRBV30 and J is TRBJ1-4, with TRBD1 as a possible D gene (5 bases). This CDR3 has 14 residues. CDR1 is GTSNPN, CDR2 SVGIG, per germline (reference sequence). CDR3 DNA sequence: TGTGCCTGGAGGGGGGATTCCGGGAGTGAAAGACTGTTTTTT. Translation: CAWRGDSGSERLFF.

The rearrangement joins TRBV27 to TRBJ2-7; D is unresolved. CDR3 length: 15 amino acids. The germline V and J ends were trimmed by 5 bases and 3 bases, with 17 bases remaining between them. From germline, CDR1 is MNHEY and CDR2 SMNVEV (reference sequence). CDR3 sequence (DNA): TGTGCCAGCAGTCTCAACCTCGGATTCTTCTACGAGCAGTACTTC. Translating it yields CASSLNLGFFYEQYF.

This clonotype was recorded many times. CDR3 coding DNA: TGTGCCAGCAGTCCGAAACCGGACAGTTCCTACGAGCAGTACTTC. Translating gives CASSPKPDSSYEQYF. This sequence joins TRBV6-1 and TRBJ2-7, with D possibly TRBD1 on 6 matching bases. Between the trimmed V and J ends, which lost 5 bases and 1 base, there was a span of 15 bases. CDR3 size: 15 residues. Germline CDR1 reads MNHNS; CDR2 reads SASEGT.

This clonotype appeared many times. The chain joins TRBV28 to TRBJ1-2; D gene unclear. Germline V gene sequence: CDR1 MDHEN, CDR2 SYDVKM. The CDR3 has 12 residues. The V end was cut by 7 bases, the J end by 8 bases, with 14 bases between. In DNA, the CDR3 is TGTGCCAGCACCATGGGTACAAGGGGCTACACCTTC. It is translated as CASTMGTRGYTF.

This clonotype has at least ten counts. The CDR3 coding sequence is TGTGCCAGCAGTGGGACTAGGACGAACACCGGGGAGCTGTTTTTT. Amino acids: CASSGTRTNTGELFF. This rearrangement joins TRBV2 to TRBJ2-2; 7 nucleotides line up with TRBD2. This CDR3 is 15 amino acids long. The V segment lost 4 bases and the J segment 0 bases; nucleotides outside the gene matches: 2. Germline CDR1 SNHLY, CDR2 FYNNEI.

The rearrangement uses TRBV20-1 and TRBJ2-7, with D unclear. The CDR3 contains 14 residues. From germline, CDR1 is DFQATT and CDR2 SNEGSKA (reference sequence). V lost 0 bases to trimming and J lost 0 bases, with 9 bases between them. The DNA of the CDR3 is TGCAGTGCTAGAGATATGAAGGGCTCCTACGAGCAGTACTTC. This codes for CSARDMKGSYEQYF.

This clonotype was seen many times. The genes are TRBV7-8 and TRBJ2-7, with D maybe TRBD1 (6 bases). Germline loops: CDR1 SGHVS, CDR2 FQNEAQ. V was clipped by 4 bases and J by 2 bases, with 15 bases between them. The CDR3 has 15 residues. The chain's CDR3 is CASSSQTGLTYEQYF. CDR3 DNA: TGTGCCAGCAGCTCTCAAACAGGGCTAACCTACGAGCAGTACTTC.

This clonotype was seen ten or more times. The chain combines TRBV5-1 with TRBJ1-1, with D perhaps matching TRBD1 (6 bases). Trimming left V 2 bases short and J 1 base short, with 9 bases between. CDR1 and CDR2 from the germline V gene are SGHRS and YFSETQ. This CDR3 has 14 residues. The CDR3 sequence is CASSFEGGNTEAFF. The CDR3 DNA reads TGCGCCAGCAGCTTTGAGGGGGGGAACACTGAAGCTTTCTTT.

CDR3 protein: CSAGREYF. DNA for the CDR3: TGCAGTGCTGGTCGGGAGTATTTT. The chain joins TRBV20-1 to TRBJ2-3; D remains unclear. This CDR3 is 8 amino acids long. CDR1 is DFQATT and CDR2 is SNEGSKA in the germline V gene (reference sequence). The V and J ends lost 5 bases and 13 bases respectively, with 7 bases between them.

This clonotype was detected only a few times. This sequence joins TRBV11-2 and TRBJ2-7; 8 nucleotides agree with TRBD2. The length of the CDR3 is 17 residues. After removal of 1 base from V and 2 bases from J, the junction contained 10 bases not matched to a gene. Germline CDR1 and CDR2: SGHAT and FQNNGV. CDR3 sequence reads: CASSLVLQRESAYEQYF. The CDR3 DNA reads as TGTGCCAGCAGCTTAGTATTGCAGCGGGAGAGTGCCTACGAGCAGTACTTC.

This clonotype was observed a handful of times. The rearrangement joins TRBV19 to TRBJ1-2, with D maybe TRBD1 (6 bases). The V end lost 5 bases, the J end lost 0 bases, and 7 bases lay between the germline ends. This CDR3 comprises 13 residues. Germline V gene sequence: CDR1 LNHDA, CDR2 SQIVND (reference sequence). CDR3 sequence: CASSDRPNYGYTF. The CDR3 coding sequence is TGTGCCAGTAGTGACAGGCCTAACTATGGCTACACCTTC.

This clonotype was seen a few times. Given a much more abundant clone one base away, this may be a read error. This rearrangement joins TRBV27 to TRBJ1-1; D is unresolved. The CDR3 has 13 residues. The germline V gene has CDR1 MNHEY and CDR2 SMNVEV (reference sequence). The CDR3 DNA reads TGTGCCAGCGGTTTGTTCCCCGGGACTGAAGCTTTCTTT. Amino acids: CASGLFPGTEAFF.

This rearrangement joins TRBV28 to TRBJ1-3; D gene unclear. The CDR3 loop spans 14 amino acids. Trimming left V 8 bases short and J 1 base short, with 12 bases between. Germline values: CDR1 MDHEN, CDR2 SYDVKM. CDR3 region: CASVSRESGNTIYF. Written as DNA, the CDR3 is TGTGCCAGCGTTTCTCGGGAGTCTGGAAACACCATATATTTT. Using reference TRBV28 and TRBJ1-3 for the parts outside the CDR3, the full variable domain is DVKVTQSSRYLVKRTGEKVFLECVQDMDHENMFWYRQDPGLGLRLIYFSYDVKMKEKGDIPEGYSVSREKKERFSLILESASTNQTSMYLCASVSRESGNTIYFGEGSWLTVV.

A few counts support this clonotype. The V and J genes are TRBV6-6 and TRBJ2-1; the D is unclear. Germline values: CDR1 MNHNY, CDR2 SVGAGI (reference sequence). The V gene lost 0 bases and the J gene lost 5 bases, with 11 bases spanning the gap. There are 15 residues in the CDR3. CDR3 DNA sequence: TGTGCCAGCAGTTACTCGACACTGGGAAACAATGAGCAGTTCTTC. Its translation is CASSYSTLGNNEQFF.

V usage is TRBV5-8 and J usage is TRBJ2-2; tentatively, D is TRBD2 (6 bases). The germline V gene encodes CDR1 SGHTS and CDR2 YDEGEE. Between the trimmed V and J ends, which lost 3 bases and 4 bases, there was a span of 16 bases. This CDR3 region has 16 residues. This CDR3 reads CASSSRWSGGTGELFF. In DNA form, the CDR3 reads TGTGCCAGCAGCTCCCGTTGGTCCGGGGGCACCGGGGAGCTGTTTTTT.

The chain couples TRBV4-3 to TRBJ2-1; D may be TRBD1 or TRBD2 (5 bases each). Per the germline V gene, CDR1 is LGHNA and CDR2 is YSLEER. V was clipped by 0 bases and J by 3 bases, with 21 bases between them. This CDR3 comprises 19 residues. In nucleotides, the CDR3 is TGCGCCAGCAGCCAAGATTTGATCTTACGGGGCATGGGCTACAATGAGCAGTTCTTC. It encodes CASSQDLILRGMGYNEQFF.

This clonotype has ten or more counts. The chain has TRBV5-5 and TRBJ2-7, with TRBD2 as a possible D gene (6 bases). V lost 1 base, J lost 1 base, and 12 bases lay in between. CDR1 and CDR2 from the germline V gene are SGHKS and YYEKEE (reference sequence). CDR3 size: 15 residues. The CDR3 spells CASSLWGDRSYEQYF. The CDR3 coding sequence is TGTGCCAGCAGCTTGTGGGGGGATAGGTCCTACGAGCAGTACTTC.

This clonotype was found many times. The chain is built from TRBV7-2 and TRBJ2-2; D call uncertain. This CDR3 is 12 amino acids long. V was cut by 6 bases and J by 7 bases, with 9 bases left in between. Looked up from germline, CDR1 is SGHTA and CDR2 is FQGNSA. The CDR3, as DNA: TGTGCCAGCAGTCCCTCCGTCGGGGAGCTGTTTTTT. It translates to CASSPSVGELFF.